This T cell receptor beta chain stems from a study of blood T cell repertoires in COVID-19. Across the whole study: Nucleic acid was either cDNA or gDNA, and it came from T cells, B-cell-depleted T cells, or PBMCs.

Ten or more counts support this clone. In the study's own analysis: Scientists estimated how many nucleated cells there were by amplifying reference gene primers. Clones were read by immunoSEQ multiplex PCR, and TCRdb kept only the in-frame ones, dropping some. Clone size and V and J calls were adopted from that table, with D and trimming inferred from the DNA. The sample includes approximately 150,000 clones, 82% of them seen just once. Germline V lookup: CDR1 SEHNR, CDR2 FQNEAQ (reference sequence). The V segment lost 5 bases and the J segment 5 bases; nucleotides outside the gene matches: 9. The CDR3 is 16 residues long.

V gene TRBV7-9 combines with J gene TRBJ1-5; 10 nucleotides match TRBD1. This TCR came from a human donor with acute or convalescent COVID-19. The donor label of this sample is uncertain. The sequencing sample was made of peripheral blood. The CDR3: CASSVGQGDRHQPQHF. CDR3 DNA sequence: TGTGCCAGCAGCGTCGGACAGGGGGATCGCCATCAGCCCCAGCATTTT.